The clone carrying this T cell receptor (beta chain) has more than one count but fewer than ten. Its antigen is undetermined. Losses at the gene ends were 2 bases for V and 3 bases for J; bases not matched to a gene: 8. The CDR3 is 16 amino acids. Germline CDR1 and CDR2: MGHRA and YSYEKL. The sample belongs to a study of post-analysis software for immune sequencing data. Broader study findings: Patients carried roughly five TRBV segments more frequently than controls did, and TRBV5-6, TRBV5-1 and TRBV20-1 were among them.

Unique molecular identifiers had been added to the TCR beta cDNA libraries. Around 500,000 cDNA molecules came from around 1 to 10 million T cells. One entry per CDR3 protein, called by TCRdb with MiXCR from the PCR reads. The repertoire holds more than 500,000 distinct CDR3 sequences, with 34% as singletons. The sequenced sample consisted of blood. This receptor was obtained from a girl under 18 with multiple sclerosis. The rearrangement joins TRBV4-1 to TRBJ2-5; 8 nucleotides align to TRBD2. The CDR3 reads CASSQNPAGGKETQYF. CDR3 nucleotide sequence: TGCGCCAGCAGCCAAAACCCGGCGGGGGGCAAAGAGACCCAGTACTTC.